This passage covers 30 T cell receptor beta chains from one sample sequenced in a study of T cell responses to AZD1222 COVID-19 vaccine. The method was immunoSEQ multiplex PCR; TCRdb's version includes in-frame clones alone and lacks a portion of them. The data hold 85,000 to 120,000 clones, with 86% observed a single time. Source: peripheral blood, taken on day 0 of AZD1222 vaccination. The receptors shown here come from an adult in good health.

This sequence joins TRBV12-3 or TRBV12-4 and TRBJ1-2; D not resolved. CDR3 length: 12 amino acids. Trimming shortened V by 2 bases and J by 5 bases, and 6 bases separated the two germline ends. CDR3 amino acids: CASSLREYGYTF. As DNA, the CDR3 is TGTGCCAGCAGTTTAAGGGAGTATGGCTACACCTTC.

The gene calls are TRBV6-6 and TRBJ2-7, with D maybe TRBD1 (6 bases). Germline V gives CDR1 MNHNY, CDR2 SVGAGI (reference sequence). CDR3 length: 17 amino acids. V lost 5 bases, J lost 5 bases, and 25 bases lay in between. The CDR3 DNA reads TGTGCCAGCAGTCCACAGGGTATCATTTTAGTGGGAGACGAGCAGTACTTC. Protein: CASSPQGIILVGDEQYF.

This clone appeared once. CDR3 coding DNA: TGTGCCAGCAGTTCCCGCTCAGGGTACACTGAAGCTTTCTTT. Translated, it gives CASSSRSGYTEAFF. This chain joins TRBV6-2 or TRBV6-3 and TRBJ1-1; maybe TRBD1 (5 bases). Trimming cost V 4 bases and J 3 bases, with 12 bases left between them. Germline V lookup: CDR1 MNHEY, CDR2 SVGEGT. This CDR3 contains 14 residues.

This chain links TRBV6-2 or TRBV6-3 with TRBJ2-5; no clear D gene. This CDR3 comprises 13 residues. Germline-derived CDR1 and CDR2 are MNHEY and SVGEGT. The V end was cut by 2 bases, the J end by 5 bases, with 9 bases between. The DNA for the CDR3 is TGTGCCAGCAGTTACCCTTTCCGGGAGACCCAGTACTTC. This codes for CASSYPFRETQYF.

CDR3 coding DNA: TGCAGCGTTGACCCGGGACTAGGCCGGGAGACCCAGTACTTC. Its protein is CSVDPGLGRETQYF. The chain has TRBV29-1 and TRBJ2-5; 8 bases are a match to TRBD2. V was pared by 3 bases and J by 5 bases, with 8 bases of the junction left unmatched. From germline, CDR1 is SQVTM and CDR2 ANQGSEA. CDR3 size: 14 residues.

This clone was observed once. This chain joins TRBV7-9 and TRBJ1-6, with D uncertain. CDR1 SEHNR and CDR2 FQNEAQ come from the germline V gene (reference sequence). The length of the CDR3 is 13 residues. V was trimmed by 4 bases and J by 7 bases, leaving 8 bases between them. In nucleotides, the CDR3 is TGTGCCAGCAGCTCCCCTGGGAATTCACCCCTCCACTTT. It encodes CASSSPGNSPLHF.

This chain's CDR3 is CASSPSGFPPNTQYF. CDR3 nucleotide sequence: TGTGCCAGCAGTCCCTCAGGGTTTCCCCCCAATACGCAGTATTTT. The chain couples TRBV28 to TRBJ2-3, with D maybe TRBD1 (5 bases). Trimming removed 5 bases from V and 7 bases from J, with 19 bases in between. CDR1 is MDHEN and CDR2 is SYDVKM in the germline V gene. The CDR3 spans 15 residues.

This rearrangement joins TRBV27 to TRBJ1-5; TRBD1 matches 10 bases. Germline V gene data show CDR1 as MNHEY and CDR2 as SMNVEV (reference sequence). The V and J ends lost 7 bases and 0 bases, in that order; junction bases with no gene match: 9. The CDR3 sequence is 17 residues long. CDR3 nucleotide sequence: TGTGCCAGCATCCTGGGACAGGGGAAATATAGCAATCAGCCCCAGCATTTT. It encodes CASILGQGKYSNQPQHF.

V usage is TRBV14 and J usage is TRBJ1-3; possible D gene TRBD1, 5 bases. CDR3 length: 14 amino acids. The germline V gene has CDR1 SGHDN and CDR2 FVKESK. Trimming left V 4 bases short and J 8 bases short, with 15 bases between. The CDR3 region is CASSPRYARDTIYF. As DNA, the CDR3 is TGTGCCAGCAGCCCGAGATATGCCAGGGACACCATATATTTT.

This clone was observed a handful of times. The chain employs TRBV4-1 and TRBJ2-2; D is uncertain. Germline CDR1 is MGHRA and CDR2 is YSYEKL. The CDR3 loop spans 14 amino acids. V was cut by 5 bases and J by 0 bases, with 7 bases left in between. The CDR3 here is CASSGLSNTGELFF. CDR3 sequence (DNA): TGCGCCAGCAGCGGGTTATCGAACACCGGGGAGCTGTTTTTT.

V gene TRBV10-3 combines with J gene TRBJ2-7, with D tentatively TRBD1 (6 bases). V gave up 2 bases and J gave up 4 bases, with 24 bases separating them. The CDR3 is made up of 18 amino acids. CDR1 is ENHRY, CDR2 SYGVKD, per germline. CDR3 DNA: TGTGCCATCAGTGAGCCAGGACAGTCTATCCCCACGGGATACGAGCAGTACTTC. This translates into CAISEPGQSIPTGYEQYF.

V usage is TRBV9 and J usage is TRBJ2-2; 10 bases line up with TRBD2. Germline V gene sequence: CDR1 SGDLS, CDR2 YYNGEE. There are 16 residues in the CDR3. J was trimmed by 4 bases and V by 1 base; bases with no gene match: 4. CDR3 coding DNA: TGTGCCAGCAGCGTATCCCTAGCGGGAGCCACCGGGGAGCTGTTTTTT. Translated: CASSVSLAGATGELFF.

CDR3 coding DNA: TGTGCCAGCTCAGCTACCTGGGCGGCCTCCGATACCCTCCACTTT. It yields the protein CASSATWAASDTLHF. The V call is TRBV18, the J call TRBJ1-6; D gene uncertain. The CDR3 runs 15 residues. The V gene lost 5 bases and the J gene lost 14 bases, with 22 bases spanning the gap. CDR1 and CDR2 (germline): KGHSH, LQKENI.

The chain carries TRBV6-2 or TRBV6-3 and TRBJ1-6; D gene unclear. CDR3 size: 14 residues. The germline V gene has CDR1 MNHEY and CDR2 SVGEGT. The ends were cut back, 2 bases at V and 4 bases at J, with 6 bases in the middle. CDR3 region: CASSYMGYNSPLHF. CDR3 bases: TGTGCCAGCAGTTACATGGGATATAATTCACCCCTCCACTTT.

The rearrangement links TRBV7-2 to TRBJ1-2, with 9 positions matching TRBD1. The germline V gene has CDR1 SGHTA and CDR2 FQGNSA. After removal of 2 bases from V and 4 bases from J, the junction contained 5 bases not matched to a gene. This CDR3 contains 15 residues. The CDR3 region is CASSLTGQGTYGYTF. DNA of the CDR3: TGTGCCAGCAGCTTAACCGGACAGGGGACCTATGGCTACACCTTC.

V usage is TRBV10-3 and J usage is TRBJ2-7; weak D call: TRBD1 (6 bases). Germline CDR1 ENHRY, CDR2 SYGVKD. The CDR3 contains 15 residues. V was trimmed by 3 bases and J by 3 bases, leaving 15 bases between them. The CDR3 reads CAISEGTWNNYEQYF. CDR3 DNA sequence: TGTGCCATCAGTGAAGGGACATGGAATAACTACGAGCAGTACTTC.

Here the CDR3 reads CASSFRTLNNEQFF. In DNA, the CDR3 is TGTGCCAGCAGTTTTCGGACACTAAACAATGAGCAGTTCTTC. The V gene is TRBV28, the J gene TRBJ2-1, with a possible D match to TRBD1 (5 bases). Germline V gene lookup returns CDR1 MDHEN and CDR2 SYDVKM. Trimming removed 3 bases from V and 5 bases from J, with 11 bases in between. The CDR3 has 14 residues. Looking up the rest from reference TRBV28 and TRBJ2-1 gives the full variable domain: DVKVTQSSRYLVKRTGEKVFLECVQDMDHENMFWYRQDPGLGLRLIYFSYDVKMKEKGDIPEGYSVSREKKERFSLILESASTNQTSMYLCASSFRTLNNEQFFGPGTRLTVL.

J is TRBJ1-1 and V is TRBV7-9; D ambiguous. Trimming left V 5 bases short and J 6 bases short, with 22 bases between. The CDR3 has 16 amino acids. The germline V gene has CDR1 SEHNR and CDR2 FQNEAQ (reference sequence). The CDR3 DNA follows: TGTGCCAGCAGCGTAATCCCAAGTGACATCGGGGCTGAAGCTTTCTTT. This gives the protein CASSVIPSDIGAEAFF.

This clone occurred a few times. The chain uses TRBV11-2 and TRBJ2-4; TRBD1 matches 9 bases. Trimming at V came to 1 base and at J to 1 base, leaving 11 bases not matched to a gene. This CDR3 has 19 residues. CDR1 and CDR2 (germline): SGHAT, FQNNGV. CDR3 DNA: TGTGCCAGCAGCTTAGCGCGCGACAGGGGGAGAATGGCCAAAAACATTCAGTACTTC. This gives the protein CASSLARDRGRMAKNIQYF.

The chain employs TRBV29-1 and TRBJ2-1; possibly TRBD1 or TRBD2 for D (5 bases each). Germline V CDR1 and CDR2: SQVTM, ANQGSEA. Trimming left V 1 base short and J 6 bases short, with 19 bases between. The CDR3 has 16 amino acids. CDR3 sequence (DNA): TGCAGCGTTGAAGGTTTCCGGGGCCTGACTGGCAATGAGCAGTTCTTC. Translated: CSVEGFRGLTGNEQFF.

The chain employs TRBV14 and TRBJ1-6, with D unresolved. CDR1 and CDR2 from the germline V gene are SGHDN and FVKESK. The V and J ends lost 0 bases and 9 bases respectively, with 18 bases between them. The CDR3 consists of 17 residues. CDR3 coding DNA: TGTGCCAGCAGCCAAGATATAGCAGGTTCAATGGGTTCACCCCTCCACTTT. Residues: CASSQDIAGSMGSPLHF.

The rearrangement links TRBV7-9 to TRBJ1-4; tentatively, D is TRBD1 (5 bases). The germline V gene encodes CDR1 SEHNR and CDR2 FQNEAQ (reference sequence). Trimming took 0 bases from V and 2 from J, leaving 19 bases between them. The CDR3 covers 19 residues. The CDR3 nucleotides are TGTGCCAGCAGCTTAGCTGCCAGCCCCTTCTGGGGGACTAATGAAAAACTGTTTTTT. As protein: CASSLAASPFWGTNEKLFF. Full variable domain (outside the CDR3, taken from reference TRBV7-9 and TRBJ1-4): DTGVSQNPRHKITKRGQNVTFRCDPISEHNRLYWYRQTLGQGPEFLTYFQNEAQLEKSRLLSDRFSAERPKGSFSTLEIQRTEQGDSAMYLCASSLAASPFWGTNEKLFFGSGTQLSVL.

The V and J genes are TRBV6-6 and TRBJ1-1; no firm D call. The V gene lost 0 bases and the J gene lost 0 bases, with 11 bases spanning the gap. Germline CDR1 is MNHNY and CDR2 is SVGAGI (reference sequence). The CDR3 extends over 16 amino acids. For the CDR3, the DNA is TGTGCCAGCAGTTACTCCGCAGAGAGAATGAACACTGAAGCTTTCTTT. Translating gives CASSYSAERMNTEAFF.

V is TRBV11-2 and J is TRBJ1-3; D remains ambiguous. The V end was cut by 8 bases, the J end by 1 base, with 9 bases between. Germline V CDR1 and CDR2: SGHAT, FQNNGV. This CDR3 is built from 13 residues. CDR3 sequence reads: CASSAGSGNTIYF. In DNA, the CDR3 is TGTGCCAGCTCGGCGGGGTCTGGAAACACCATATATTTT.

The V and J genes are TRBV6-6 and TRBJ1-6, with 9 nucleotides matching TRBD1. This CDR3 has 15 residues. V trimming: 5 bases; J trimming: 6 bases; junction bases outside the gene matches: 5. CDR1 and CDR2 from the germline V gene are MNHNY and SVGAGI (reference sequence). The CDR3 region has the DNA TGTGCCAGCAGTAGGGACAGGGCCGGTAATTCACCCCTCCACTTT. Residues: CASSRDRAGNSPLHF.

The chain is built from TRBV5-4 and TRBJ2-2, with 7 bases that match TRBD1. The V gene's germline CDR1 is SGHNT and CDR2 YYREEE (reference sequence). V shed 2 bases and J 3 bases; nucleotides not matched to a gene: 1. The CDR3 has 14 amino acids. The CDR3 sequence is CASSFDRDTGELFF. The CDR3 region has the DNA TGTGCCAGCAGCTTCGACAGGGACACCGGGGAGCTGTTTTTT. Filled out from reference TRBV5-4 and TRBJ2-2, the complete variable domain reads ETGVTQSPTHLIKTRGQQVTLRCSSQSGHNTVSWYQQALGQGPQFIFQYYREEENGRGNFPPRFSGLQFPNYSSELNVNALELDDSALYLCASSFDRDTGELFFGEGSRLTVL.

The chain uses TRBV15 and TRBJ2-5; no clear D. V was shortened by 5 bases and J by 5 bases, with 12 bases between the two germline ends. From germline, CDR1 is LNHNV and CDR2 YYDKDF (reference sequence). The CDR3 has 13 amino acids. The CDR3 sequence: CATSGNQGETQYF. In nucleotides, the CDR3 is TGTGCCACCAGCGGAAACCAAGGGGAGACCCAGTACTTC.

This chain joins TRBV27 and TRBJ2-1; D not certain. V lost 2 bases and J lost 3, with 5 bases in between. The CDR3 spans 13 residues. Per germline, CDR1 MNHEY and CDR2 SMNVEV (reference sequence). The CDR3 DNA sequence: TGTGCCAGCAGTTTACAACACTACAATGAGCAGTTCTTC. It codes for CASSLQHYNEQFF.

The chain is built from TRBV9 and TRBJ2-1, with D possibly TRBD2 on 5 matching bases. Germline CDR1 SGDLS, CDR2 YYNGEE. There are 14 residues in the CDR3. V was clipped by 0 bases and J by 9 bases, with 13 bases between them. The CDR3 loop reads CASSVVSGRGEQFF. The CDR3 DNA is TGTGCCAGCAGCGTAGTATCGGGGAGAGGTGAGCAGTTCTTC.

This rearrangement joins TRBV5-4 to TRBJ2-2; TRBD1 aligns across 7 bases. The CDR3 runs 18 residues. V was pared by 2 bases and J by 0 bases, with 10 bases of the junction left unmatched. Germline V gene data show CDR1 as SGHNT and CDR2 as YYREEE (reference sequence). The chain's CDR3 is CASSLGTASQTNTGELFF. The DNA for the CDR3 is TGTGCCAGCAGCTTAGGGACAGCCAGTCAAACGAACACCGGGGAGCTGTTTTTT.